This TCR beta chain was retrieved from a study of technical replicates of blood from a handful of donors (dated by TCRdb to the late 2010s). V is trimmed back by 5 bases and J by 4 bases, and the junction contains 13 bases that no gene match accounts for. According to the germline V gene, CDR1 reads MDHEN and CDR2 reads SYDVKM. The CDR3 measures 16 amino acids from cysteine to phenylalanine. Just the 48-base CDR3 DNA is kept, in frame starting at base 1. The method behind the library was the immunoSEQ multiplex PCR assay. As stored in TCRdb, this immuneACCESS dataset retains in-frame rearrangements with V and J assigned. A fraction of the clones does not appear; measured against another copy, unresolved V genes explain less than half of the discrepancy, and the remainder lacks a known reason. This sample is represented by some 71,000 clones; around 97% of them were singletons. Over 0.2% of the sample rests with the top ten.

Concerning this clone itself: What this receptor recognizes is not known. No base quality values were provided; no much bigger clone lies one nucleotide off.

The receptor comes from a human donor in good health. The sequencing input was T cells isolated from PBMCs. In this chain, TRBV28 is recombined with TRBJ2-7; a stretch of 8 junction bases matches TRBD2. This receptor has the CDR3 CASSGGETSEIYEQYF. The DNA sequence reads TGTGCCAGCAGTGGGGGTGAGACTAGCGAAATTTACGAGCAGTACTTC.